The 24 T cell receptor beta chains reported below all come from one sample, sequenced in a study of blood T cell repertoires in COVID-19. Sequencing was performed with immunoSEQ multiplex PCR; in TCRdb, only in-frame clones are kept and a portion is missing. Of 65,000 to 85,000 clones listed, 80% to 90% were seen once; the top ten hold 2.3%. Input material: peripheral blood. The receptors here all came from a human donor in a cohort sampled during active COVID-19.

Points on this clone: A junction boundary mismatches the germline segment, possibly from a read error. The rearrangement links TRBV10-1 to TRBJ1-3, with a tentative D call TRBD1 (5 bases). Germline CDR1 WNHNN, CDR2 SYGVQD (reference sequence). This CDR3 comprises 14 residues. The CDR3 reads CASRDSGSGNTIYF. Here the CDR3 DNA reads TGCGCCAGCCGTGACAGTGGCTCTGGAAACACCATATATTTT.

V usage is TRBV6-2 or TRBV6-3 and J usage is TRBJ2-1, with a possible D match to TRBD2 (6 bases). Trimming removed 6 bases at V and 0 bases at J, with 18 bases between. The CDR3 is 17 amino acids. CDR1 and CDR2 (germline): MNHEY, SVGEGT. The CDR3: CASSSPIRESSYNEQFF. The CDR3 DNA follows: TGTGCCAGCAGCTCTCCCATACGGGAGAGCTCCTACAATGAGCAGTTCTTC.

This chain connects TRBV2 to TRBJ1-1, with D tentatively TRBD1 (5 bases). CDR1 and CDR2 (germline): SNHLY, FYNNEI. V shed 5 bases and J shed 3 bases, with 13 bases lying between them. The CDR3 consists of 14 residues. The CDR3 DNA is TGTGCCAGCAGTAGGAACCAGGGATACACTGAAGCTTTCTTT. This codes for CASSRNQGYTEAFF.

V and J are TRBV7-2 and TRBJ1-2; TRBD1 agrees at 10 bases. Germline V gene lookup returns CDR1 SGHTA and CDR2 FQGNSA. CDR3 length: 13 amino acids. The V and J ends lost 5 bases and 8 bases, in that order; junction bases with no gene match: 5. In nucleotides, the CDR3 is TGTGCCAGCAGCCGAGGACAGGGGGGAGGCTACACCTTC. This translates into CASSRGQGGGYTF.

This chain uses TRBV7-2 with TRBJ1-1; TRBD1 might be the D (5 bases). The germline V gene encodes CDR1 SGHTA and CDR2 FQGNSA. CDR3 size: 12 residues. V lost 4 bases and J 7 bases, leaving 10 bases between the germline ends. In DNA, the CDR3 is TGTGCCAGCAGCTCCTTCGGGGGTGAAGCTTTCTTT. It translates to CASSSFGGEAFF. Full variable domain (remainder filled in from reference TRBV7-2 and TRBJ1-1): GAGVSQSPSNKVTEKGKDVELRCDPISGHTALYWYRQSLGQGLEFLIYFQGNSAPDKSGLPSDRFSAERTGGSVSTLTIQRTQQEDSAVYLCASSSFGGEAFFGQGTRLTVV.

This clone was detected only once. This chain uses TRBV11-2 with TRBJ1-1; D is undetermined. Trimming pared 4 bases from V and 0 bases from J, leaving 6 bases between. This CDR3 spans 13 amino acids. Germline loops: CDR1 SGHAT, CDR2 FQNNGV. The CDR3 sequence: CASSSDLNTEAFF. In DNA form, the CDR3 reads TGTGCCAGCAGCTCAGACTTGAACACTGAAGCTTTCTTT.

The chain is built from TRBV19 and TRBJ1-1; TRBD1 matches at 8 bases. This CDR3 has 15 amino acids. J gave up 4 bases and V 5 bases, and 9 bases lay outside the gene matches. The germline gives CDR1 LNHDA, CDR2 SQIVND (reference sequence). The CDR3 is CASSRRTGLVTEAFF. CDR3 nucleotide sequence: TGTGCCAGTAGTCGCCGGACAGGGTTAGTCACTGAAGCTTTCTTT.

V usage is TRBV5-1 and J usage is TRBJ2-1; maybe TRBD2 (6 bases). The CDR3 has 13 residues. The germline V and J ends were trimmed by 0 bases and 9 bases, with 10 bases remaining between them. The germline gives CDR1 SGHRS, CDR2 YFSETQ. This CDR3 reads CASSLEAGREQFF. In nucleotides, the CDR3 is TGCGCCAGCAGCTTGGAGGCGGGACGTGAGCAGTTCTTC.

This chain links TRBV7-8 with TRBJ1-2, with unresolved D. This CDR3 comprises 13 residues. Trimming cost V 2 bases and J 5 bases, with 9 bases left between them. The germline V gene has CDR1 SGHVS and CDR2 FQNEAQ. The CDR3, as DNA: TGTGCCAGCAGCTTATTCCAGGTGTATGGCTACACCTTC. Translating it yields CASSLFQVYGYTF.

The chain uses TRBV10-1 and TRBJ2-5; maybe TRBD2 (6 bases). CDR3 length equals 12 residues. Germline CDR1 and CDR2: WNHNN and SYGVQD (reference sequence). The CDR3 nucleotides read TGCCCCGCGGGGCGGGGACAAGAGACCCAGTACTTC. Translation: CPAGRGQETQYF.

The chain recombines TRBV6-1 with TRBJ2-1; D is undetermined. The CDR3 runs to 12 residues. Germline V gene lookup returns CDR1 MNHNS and CDR2 SASEGT. Deletions cut 1 base from V and 10 bases from J, with 8 bases between. CDR3 in DNA: TGTGCCAGCAGTGAAGTTTTCCAGGAGCAGTTCTTC. It yields the protein CASSEVFQEQFF.

J is TRBJ1-5 and V is TRBV28, with 9 bases aligning to TRBD1. V lost 6 bases to trimming and J lost 6 bases; unmatched junction nucleotides: 9. This CDR3 comprises 15 residues. Germline V gene data show CDR1 as MDHEN and CDR2 as SYDVKM. CDR3 sequence (DNA): TGTGCCAGCAGACTCGGGACAGGGCGAGGTCAGCCCCAGCATTTT. Translating gives CASRLGTGRGQPQHF. The full variable domain, in which reference TRBV28 and TRBJ1-5 provide the parts outside the CDR3, is DVKVTQSSRYLVKRTGEKVFLECVQDMDHENMFWYRQDPGLGLRLIYFSYDVKMKEKGDIPEGYSVSREKKERFSLILESASTNQTSMYLCASRLGTGRGQPQHFGDGTRLSIL.

The rearrangement links TRBV24-1 to TRBJ2-2; a weak D match, TRBD2 (6 bases). Trimming shortened V by 3 bases and J by 9 bases, and 10 bases separated the two germline ends. CDR1 and CDR2 (germline): KGHDR, SFDVKD. CDR3 length equals 13 residues. The CDR3 is CATSDPTRRELFF. CDR3 nucleotide sequence: TGTGCCACCAGTGATCCGACTAGACGGGAGCTGTTTTTT.

The CDR3: CASSPPGRYQETQYF. DNA of the CDR3: TGCGCCAGCAGCCCACCGGGTCGCTACCAAGAGACCCAGTACTTC. The gene calls are TRBV5-1 and TRBJ2-5, with D unclear. V lost 4 bases, J lost 0 bases, and 13 bases lay in between. In germline, CDR1 is SGHRS, CDR2 YFSETQ. The CDR3 consists of 15 residues.

The gene calls are TRBV6-1 and TRBJ1-1; the D is unclear. This CDR3 is 13 amino acids long. Germline CDR1 and CDR2: MNHNS and SASEGT. Trimming left V 3 bases short and J 10 bases short, with 15 bases between. In nucleotides, the CDR3 is TGTGCCAGCAGTGATGTATGGGCGCGGGCAGCTTTCTTT. It translates to CASSDVWARAAFF.

The V call is TRBV30, the J call TRBJ1-1; D perhaps matches TRBD1 (6 bases). The germline V gene has CDR1 GTSNPN and CDR2 SVGIG (reference sequence). There are 12 residues in the CDR3. Trimming pared 3 bases from V and 7 bases from J, leaving 12 bases between. CDR3 nucleotides: TGTGCCTGGAGACCCGGGGGGCTTGAAGCTTTCTTT. Translation: CAWRPGGLEAFF. Full variable domain (remainder filled in from reference TRBV30 and TRBJ1-1): SQTIHQWPATLVQPVGSPLSLECTVEGTSNPNLYWYRQAAGRGLQLLFYSVGIGQISSEVPQNLSASRPQDRQFILSSKKLLLSDSGFYLCAWRPGGLEAFFGQGTRLTVV.

V is TRBV28 and J is TRBJ1-6; 7 bases match TRBD1. In germline, CDR1 is MDHEN, CDR2 SYDVKM. Trimming took 2 bases from V and 6 from J; bases not matched to a gene: 4. The CDR3 is 15 amino acids. The CDR3 spells CASSLQGGFNSPLHF. The CDR3 nucleotides read TGTGCCAGCAGTTTACAGGGGGGATTTAATTCACCCCTCCACTTT.

The chain couples TRBV5-1 to TRBJ1-2, with D possibly matching TRBD1 (6 bases). This CDR3 has 13 residues. V was pared by 0 bases and J by 8 bases, with 11 bases between. Germline V gene data show CDR1 as SGHRS and CDR2 as YFSETQ. CDR3 DNA: TGCGCCAGCAGCTTGGCAGGGGTGGGCGGCTACACCTTC. Amino acids: CASSLAGVGGYTF.

The V call is TRBV20-1, the J call TRBJ2-1; D is unresolved. The CDR3 runs to 11 residues. Trimming removed 3 bases at V and 13 bases at J, with 13 bases between. Germline CDR1 reads DFQATT; CDR2 reads SNEGSKA (reference sequence). The DNA for the CDR3 is TGCAGTGCTAGCGGCGGTCGCCTACAGTTCTTC. Residues: CSASGGRLQFF.

The V gene is TRBV5-1, the J gene TRBJ2-3; 7 nucleotides agree with TRBD2. Unmatched junction bases numbered 7, after V lost 6 bases and J lost 0 bases. CDR1 and CDR2 (germline): SGHRS, YFSETQ. CDR3 length equals 15 residues. CDR3 DNA sequence: TGCGCCAGCACGGGAGGAAGCGGTAGCACAGATACGCAGTATTTT. It is translated as CASTGGSGSTDTQYF.

The table lists this clone with a count of one. This chain connects TRBV7-6 to TRBJ2-5, with D possibly TRBD1 on 6 matching bases. CDR3 size: 18 residues. Trimming left V 4 bases short and J 4 bases short, with 25 bases between. Germline V gene data show CDR1 as SGHVS and CDR2 as FNYEAQ. CDR3 sequence (DNA): TGTGCCAGCAGCTCAGAGCCTCGGACAGCAGACGGACGAGAGACCCAGTACTTC. It specifies CASSSEPRTADGRETQYF.

V gene TRBV24-1 combines with J gene TRBJ2-5; D perhaps matches TRBD1 (6 bases). V gave up 2 bases and J gave up 2 bases, with 14 bases separating them. Looked up from germline, CDR1 is KGHDR and CDR2 is SFDVKD. CDR3 length: 16 residues. DNA of the CDR3: TGTGCCACCAGTGATTACAGGGCTGGCCGGCAAGAGACCCAGTACTTC. Its translation is CATSDYRAGRQETQYF.

This chain joins TRBV5-1 and TRBJ2-7; a weak D match, TRBD2 (6 bases). The CDR3 consists of 11 residues. Deletions cut 9 bases from V and 6 bases from J, with 13 bases between. Germline CDR1 and CDR2: SGHRS and YFSETQ. CDR3 nucleotides: TGCGCCACCCCGCCGGGGGTCGAGCAGTACTTC. It specifies CATPPGVEQYF.

Only a few counts were recorded for this clone. V usage is TRBV28 and J usage is TRBJ1-2; 11 nucleotides align to TRBD1. There are 14 residues in the CDR3. V shed 2 bases and J 5 bases; nucleotides not matched to a gene: 1. The V gene's germline CDR1 is MDHEN and CDR2 SYDVKM. The CDR3 loop is CASSLGTGGYGYTF. The CDR3 nucleotides read TGTGCCAGCAGTTTAGGGACAGGGGGATATGGCTACACCTTC.